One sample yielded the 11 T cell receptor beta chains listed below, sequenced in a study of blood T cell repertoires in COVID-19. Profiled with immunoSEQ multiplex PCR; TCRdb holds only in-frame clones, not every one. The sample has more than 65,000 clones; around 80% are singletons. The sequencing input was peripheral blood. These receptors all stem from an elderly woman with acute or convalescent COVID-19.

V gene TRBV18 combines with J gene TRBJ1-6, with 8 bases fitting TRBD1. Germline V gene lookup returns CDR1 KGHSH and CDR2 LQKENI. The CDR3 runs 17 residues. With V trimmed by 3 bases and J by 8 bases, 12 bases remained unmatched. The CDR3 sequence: CASSPEDREEIDSPLHF. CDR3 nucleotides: TGTGCCAGCTCACCCGAGGACAGGGAGGAAATAGATTCACCCCTCCACTTT.

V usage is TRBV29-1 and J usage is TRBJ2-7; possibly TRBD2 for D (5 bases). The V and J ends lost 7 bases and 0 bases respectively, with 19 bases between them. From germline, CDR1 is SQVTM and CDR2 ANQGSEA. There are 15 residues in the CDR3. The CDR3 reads CSGADGRTSSYEQYF. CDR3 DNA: TGCAGCGGTGCCGACGGACGTACTAGCTCCTACGAGCAGTACTTC.

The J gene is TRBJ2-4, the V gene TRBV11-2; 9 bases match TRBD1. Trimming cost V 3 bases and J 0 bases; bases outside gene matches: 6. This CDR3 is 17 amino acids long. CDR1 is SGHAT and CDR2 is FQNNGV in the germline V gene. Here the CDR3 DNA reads TGTGCCAGCAGCTTTGAGGGACAGGGACTAGCCAAAAACATTCAGTACTTC. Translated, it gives CASSFEGQGLAKNIQYF. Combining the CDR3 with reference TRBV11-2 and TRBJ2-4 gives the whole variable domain EAGVAQSPRYKIIEKRQSVAFWCNPISGHATLYWYQQILGQGPKLLIQFQNNGVVDDSQLPKDRFSAERLKGVDSTLKIQPAKLEDSAVYLCASSFEGQGLAKNIQYFGAGTRLSVL.

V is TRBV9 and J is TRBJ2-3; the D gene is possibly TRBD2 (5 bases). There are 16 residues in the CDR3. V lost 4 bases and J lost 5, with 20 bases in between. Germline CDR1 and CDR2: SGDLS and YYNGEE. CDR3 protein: CASSPTSGKGGDTQYF. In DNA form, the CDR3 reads TGTGCCAGCAGCCCCACCTCGGGAAAAGGCGGAGATACGCAGTATTTT.

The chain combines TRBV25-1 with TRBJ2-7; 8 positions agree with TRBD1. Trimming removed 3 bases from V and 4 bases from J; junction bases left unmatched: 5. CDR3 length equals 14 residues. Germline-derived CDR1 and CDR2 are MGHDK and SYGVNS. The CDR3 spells CASSEAGGSYEQYF. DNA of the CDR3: TGTGCCAGCAGTGAGGCAGGGGGCTCTTACGAGCAGTACTTC.

DNA of the CDR3: TGTGCCAGCAGCTTAGGACTCGGTCTAGCGGGAGGAAGGGGAGAGACCCAGTACTTC. The encoded protein is CASSLGLGLAGGRGETQYF. The chain combines TRBV7-6 with TRBJ2-5, with 11 bases aligning to TRBD2. This CDR3 region has 19 residues. Germline-derived CDR1 and CDR2 are SGHVS and FNYEAQ. The J segment lost 4 bases and the V segment lost 1 base, leaving 14 bases of the junction unmatched.

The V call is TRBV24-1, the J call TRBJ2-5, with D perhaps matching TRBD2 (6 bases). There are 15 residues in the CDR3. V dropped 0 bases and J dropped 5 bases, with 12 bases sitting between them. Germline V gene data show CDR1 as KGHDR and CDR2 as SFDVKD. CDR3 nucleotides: TGTGCCACCAGTGATTTGCTGGCAGGGAGGGAGACCCAGTACTTC. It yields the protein CATSDLLAGRETQYF.

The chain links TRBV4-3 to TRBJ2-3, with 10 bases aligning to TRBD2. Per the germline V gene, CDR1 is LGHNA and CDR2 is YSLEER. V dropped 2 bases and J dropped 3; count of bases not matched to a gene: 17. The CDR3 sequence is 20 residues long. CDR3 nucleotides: TGCGCCAGCAGCCAATTTTCACCGGGGGAAGCGGGAGGGCGTACAGATACGCAGTATTTT. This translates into CASSQFSPGEAGGRTDTQYF.

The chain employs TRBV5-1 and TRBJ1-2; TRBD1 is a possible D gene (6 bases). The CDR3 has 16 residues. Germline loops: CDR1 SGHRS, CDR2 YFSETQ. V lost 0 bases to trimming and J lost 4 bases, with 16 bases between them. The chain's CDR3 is CASSLDLTGGSYGYTF. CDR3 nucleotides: TGCGCCAGCAGCTTGGACTTGACAGGAGGTAGCTATGGCTACACCTTC.

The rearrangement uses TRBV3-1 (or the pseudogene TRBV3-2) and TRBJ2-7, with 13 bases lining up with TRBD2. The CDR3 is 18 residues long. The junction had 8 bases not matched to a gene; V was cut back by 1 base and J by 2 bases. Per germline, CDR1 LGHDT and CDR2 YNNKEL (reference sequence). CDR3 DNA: TGTGCCAGCAGCCAAGTGCCTACTACTAGCGGGAGGGCCTACGAGCAGTACTTC. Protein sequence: CASSQVPTTSGRAYEQYF.

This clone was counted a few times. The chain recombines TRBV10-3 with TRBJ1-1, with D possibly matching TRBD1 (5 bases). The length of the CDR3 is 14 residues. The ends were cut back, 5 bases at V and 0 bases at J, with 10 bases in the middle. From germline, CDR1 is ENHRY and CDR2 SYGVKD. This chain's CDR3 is CAISYDRMNTEAFF. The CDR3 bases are TGTGCCATCAGTTACGACAGAATGAACACTGAAGCTTTCTTT.